The 5 T cell receptor beta chains given below trace back to one sample, sequenced in a study of intratumoral heterogeneity in liver cancer. Some clones are missing from TCRdb's copy, which holds only in-frame ones; the method was immunoSEQ multiplex PCR. The table has 20,000 to 25,000 clones, around two thirds seen once. Sequences were derived from tumor-adjacent normal tissue, sampled before any cancer treatment. The source of these receptors is a woman in her 70s with hepatocellular carcinoma.

On this clone itself: This may stem from a read error, because a much larger clone lies one nucleotide away. Different DNA sequences within this sample yield the same CDR3. The V call is TRBV9, the J call TRBJ2-7; 10 positions agree with TRBD1. This CDR3 spans 18 amino acids. Germline assignment: CDR1 SGDLS and CDR2 YYNGEE. The CDR3 sequence is CASSVGRGQGRDDYEQYF. The CDR3 coding sequence is TGTGCCAGCAGTGTAGGTCGGGGACAGGGGCGGGATGACTACGAGCAGTACTTC.

This chain connects TRBV7-9 to TRBJ2-7; D gene unclear. The CDR3 has 14 amino acids. Germline V lookup: CDR1 SEHNR, CDR2 FQNEAQ (reference sequence). V lost 5 bases to trimming and J lost 1 base, with 12 bases between them. CDR3 sequence reads: CASSVATVSYEQYF. The CDR3 coding sequence is TGTGCCAGCAGCGTCGCGACTGTTTCCTACGAGCAGTACTTC. The whole variable domain, remainder taken from reference TRBV7-9 and TRBJ2-7, is DTGVSQNPRHKITKRGQNVTFRCDPISEHNRLYWYRQTLGQGPEFLTYFQNEAQLEKSRLLSDRFSAERPKGSFSTLEIQRTEQGDSAMYLCASSVATVSYEQYFGPGTRLTVT.

V is TRBV6-1 and J is TRBJ2-5, with 7 bases identical to TRBD2. Trimming took 2 bases from V and 4 from J; bases not matched to a gene: 4. The CDR3 is 14 residues long. Germline V CDR1 and CDR2: MNHNS, SASEGT. The DNA of the CDR3 is TGTGCCAGCAGTGAACACGGGAGGACAGAGACCCAGTACTTC. Translation gives CASSEHGRTETQYF.

The rearrangement joins TRBV5-1 to TRBJ2-2; a possible D gene is TRBD2 (6 bases). V lost 4 bases to trimming and J lost 7 bases, with 17 bases between them. The CDR3 length is 15 residues. Germline V lookup: CDR1 SGHRS, CDR2 YFSETQ. CDR3 amino acids: CASSMGSSGGGELFF. The CDR3 nucleotides read TGCGCCAGCAGCATGGGCTCGTCCGGGGGCGGGGAGCTGTTTTTT.

The chain has TRBV24-1 and TRBJ1-5, with D unclear. Trimming removed 3 bases at V and 1 base at J, with 6 bases between. Germline lookup yields CDR1 KGHDR and CDR2 SFDVKD. This CDR3 comprises 14 residues. Written as DNA, the CDR3 is TGTGCCACCAGTGATGGGCCAAGCAATCAGCCCCAGCATTTT. This translates into CATSDGPSNQPQHF.